Below, 16 T cell receptor beta chains from the same sample are listed, as sequenced in a study of cytomegalovirus exposure and HLA in healthy donors. Produced via immunoSEQ multiplex PCR; TCRdb's table is partial and in-frame only. The repertoire includes roughly 63,000 clones, more than 80% of them detected once, and 1% to 1.5% sits in the top ten. Sequences were obtained from PBMCs. The source of these receptors is a woman aged 18-30 years in good health and CMV-seronegative.

This clone was detected only once. The chain joins TRBV12-5 to TRBJ1-3; TRBD1 matches at 7 bases. Trimming cost V 5 bases and J 0 bases; bases outside gene matches: 10. The CDR3 length is 17 residues. Germline loops: CDR1 LGHNT, CDR2 FRNRAP. CDR3 DNA sequence: TGTGCTAGTGGTGCAGGGGGACTGACAGACTCTGGAAACACCATATATTTT. Translating it yields CASGAGGLTDSGNTIYF.

This rearrangement joins TRBV27 to TRBJ2-3; D not certain. The CDR3 has 15 amino acids. CDR1 MNHEY and CDR2 SMNVEV come from the germline V gene (reference sequence). V was cut by 2 bases and J by 2 bases, with 11 bases left in between. The CDR3 sequence: CASSLMPSNTDTQYF. CDR3 bases: TGTGCCAGCAGTTTAATGCCTAGTAACACAGATACGCAGTATTTT.

This chain connects TRBV10-3 to TRBJ2-1, with 8 nucleotides matching TRBD2. V lost 10 bases, J lost 6 bases, and 8 bases stayed unmatched. Germline V gene sequence: CDR1 ENHRY, CDR2 SYGVKD. CDR3 length equals 13 residues. The DNA of the CDR3 is TGTGCCACCGGGGGGGGGTTTATCAATGAGCAGTTCTTC. Encoded protein: CATGGGFINEQFF.

The V gene is TRBV5-1, the J gene TRBJ1-1; D might be TRBD1 (5 bases). V was pared by 3 bases and J by 5 bases, with 11 bases between. CDR3 size: 13 residues. Germline V gene lookup returns CDR1 SGHRS and CDR2 YFSETQ. CDR3 DNA: TGCGCCAGCAGCTCCGCAGGGAATACTGAAGCTTTCTTT. Translating it yields CASSSAGNTEAFF.

This chain connects TRBV7-6 to TRBJ2-7, with TRBD1 matching 7 bases. V trimming: 4 bases; J trimming: 6 bases; junction bases outside the gene matches: 12. The germline V gene encodes CDR1 SGHVS and CDR2 FNYEAQ. This CDR3 is 15 amino acids long. This CDR3 reads CASSSDPDRASEQYF. The CDR3 DNA reads as TGTGCCAGCAGCTCCGACCCCGACAGGGCAAGCGAGCAGTACTTC.

This clone was picked up one time. The rearrangement uses TRBV5-4 and TRBJ1-2, with 9 bases aligning to TRBD1. The CDR3 runs 17 residues. Germline loops: CDR1 SGHNT, CDR2 YYREEE (reference sequence). Trimming took 0 bases from V and 6 from J; bases not matched to a gene: 12. This CDR3 reads CASSLGMMGTGYHGYTF. CDR3 in DNA: TGTGCCAGCAGCTTGGGGATGATGGGGACAGGGTATCATGGCTACACCTTC.

This clone is medium-sized (0.01 to 0.1%) in the sample. The chain is built from TRBV2 and TRBJ2-4; the D gene is possibly TRBD1 (6 bases). Germline V gene data show CDR1 as SNHLY and CDR2 as FYNNEI. This CDR3 has 18 amino acids. V lost 6 bases and J 6 bases, leaving 27 bases between the germline ends. CDR3 sequence (DNA): TGTGCCAGCAGCCTTACGACAGGTTACGGGCCTCCCTTAAACATTCAGTACTTC. This translates into CASSLTTGYGPPLNIQYF.

Worth noting for this clone: A junction boundary mismatches the germline segment, possibly from a read error. The chain links TRBV29-1 to TRBJ1-1; 8 positions match TRBD1. The CDR3 length is 11 residues. The germline V gene encodes CDR1 SQVTM and CDR2 ANQGSEA. CDR3 DNA sequence: TGCAGCGTTGAAGTAGGGGACAGGTTTGTCTTT. Translating it yields CSVEVGDRFVF.

There are a few counts of this clone. The chain links TRBV10-1 to TRBJ2-5; D remains unclear. CDR1 and CDR2 from the germline V gene are WNHNN and SYGVQD (reference sequence). Trimming pared 1 base from V and 5 bases from J, leaving 11 bases between. This CDR3 is 14 amino acids long. The CDR3 DNA sequence: TGCGCCAGCAGTGAGTGGAGCTCTTCGGAGACCCAGTACTTC. The encoded protein is CASSEWSSSETQYF.

The rearrangement links TRBV7-9 to TRBJ2-7; 10 bases are shared with TRBD2. Germline V lookup: CDR1 SEHNR, CDR2 FQNEAQ (reference sequence). Losses at the gene ends were 5 bases for V and 7 bases for J; bases not matched to a gene: 8. The CDR3 has 14 residues. The CDR3 spells CASSPSSSGSEQYF. Written as DNA, the CDR3 is TGTGCCAGCAGCCCCTCTTCTAGCGGGAGTGAGCAGTACTTC.

The chain has TRBV7-2 and TRBJ2-1; no clear D gene. V was pared by 1 base and J by 9 bases, with 7 bases between. The CDR3 runs 12 residues. Per germline, CDR1 SGHTA and CDR2 FQGNSA. CDR3 nucleotides: TGTGCCAGCAGCTTAGGAACCAGTGAGCAGTTCTTC. This encodes CASSLGTSEQFF.

The V gene is TRBV7-6, the J gene TRBJ2-2, with a possible D match to TRBD2 (5 bases). Germline CDR1 SGHVS, CDR2 FNYEAQ. CDR3 length: 15 residues. Trimming pared 4 bases from V and 1 base from J, leaving 10 bases between. In nucleotides, the CDR3 is TGTGCCAGCAGCTCCGAGGGATTGAACACCGGGGAGCTGTTTTTT. Translation: CASSSEGLNTGELFF.

This CDR3 reads CASSLYRGLSNQPQHF. CDR3 sequence (DNA): TGTGCCAGCAGTTTATACAGGGGGCTTAGCAATCAGCCCCAGCATTTT. The J gene is TRBJ1-5, the V gene TRBV28; 9 bases map to TRBD1. V gave up 1 base and J gave up 0 bases; unmatched junction bases: 1. Germline CDR1 is MDHEN and CDR2 is SYDVKM. This CDR3 has 16 amino acids.

This clone occurred once. This sequence joins TRBV30 and TRBJ2-7; perhaps TRBD2 as D (5 bases). This CDR3 region has 13 residues. Trimming removed 4 bases from V and 7 bases from J, with 17 bases in between. CDR1 is GTSNPN and CDR2 is SVGIG in the germline V gene (reference sequence). In DNA form, the CDR3 reads TGTGCCTGGAATGAGGGAACGGTAACAGAGCAGTACTTC. Residues: CAWNEGTVTEQYF.

J is TRBJ1-1 and V is TRBV6-5, with D maybe TRBD1 (6 bases). CDR1 and CDR2 from the germline V gene are MNHEY and SVGAGI. The ends were cut back, 0 bases at V and 4 bases at J, with 15 bases in the middle. CDR3 size: 16 residues. CDR3 amino acids: CASSYSLNRDTTEAFF. As DNA, the CDR3 is TGTGCCAGCAGTTACTCCTTAAACCGGGACACCACTGAAGCTTTCTTT.

The V call is TRBV28, the J call TRBJ2-3, with TRBD2 matching over 11 bases. This CDR3 region has 16 residues. V trimming: 2 bases; J trimming: 4 bases; junction bases outside the gene matches: 5. Germline loops: CDR1 MDHEN, CDR2 SYDVKM. DNA for the CDR3: TGTGCCAGCAGTTTACTGCTAGCGGGAGGCCCAGATACGCAGTATTTT. Amino acids: CASSLLLAGGPDTQYF.